Shown below are 29 T cell receptor beta chains from a single sample sequenced in a study of CD8+ T cells in alopecia areata. The sample's treatment: oral pan-JAK inhibitor, 5-10 mg twice daily. Once RNA had been extracted, it was reverse transcribed into cDNA to act as the sequencing template. This table comes from immunoSEQ multiplex PCR, and its TCRdb copy is limited to in-frame clones, with some not included. Here the sample spans about 220,000 clones, about three fifths being singletons. Material: CD4+ T cells sorted from blood, obtained at week 4, from a patient treated with tofacitinib. Receptors originate from a human donor with alopecia areata.

This sequence joins TRBV5-1 and TRBJ1-1; weak D call: TRBD1 (6 bases). Trimming took off 2 bases at V and 0 bases at J, with 17 bases between the two ends. This CDR3 is 17 amino acids long. Per the germline V gene, CDR1 is SGHRS and CDR2 is YFSETQ. The CDR3 region is CASSFTGRSKMNTEAFF. The CDR3 DNA sequence: TGCGCCAGCAGCTTTACAGGGAGGTCGAAAATGAACACTGAAGCTTTCTTT.

The chain recombines TRBV19 with TRBJ2-2; D may be TRBD2 (5 bases). V was shortened by 7 bases and J by 4 bases, with 13 bases between the two germline ends. Looked up from germline, CDR1 is LNHDA and CDR2 is SQIVND (reference sequence). CDR3 length: 14 amino acids. The CDR3 coding sequence is TGTGCCAGTAACCCGGGAAGGATCACCGGGGAGCTGTTTTTT. As protein: CASNPGRITGELFF.

The chain uses TRBV29-1 and TRBJ2-1, with D perhaps matching TRBD1 or TRBD2 (6 bases each). CDR3 length: 15 residues. The V end was cut by 2 bases, the J end by 4 bases, with 15 bases between. The germline V gene has CDR1 SQVTM and CDR2 ANQGSEA. CDR3 bases: TGCAGCGTTGAAACCCTACGGAGGGGGTACAATGAGCAGTTCTTC. It specifies CSVETLRRGYNEQFF.

The V gene is TRBV6-6, the J gene TRBJ2-7; D uncertain. V lost 6 bases to trimming and J lost 5 bases, with 14 bases between them. The CDR3 is 13 amino acids. Germline CDR1 and CDR2: MNHNY and SVGAGI (reference sequence). This chain's CDR3 is CASSPRGRNEQYF. The DNA for the CDR3 is TGTGCCAGCAGCCCTCGAGGCAGGAACGAGCAGTACTTC.

This clone was recorded only once. This rearrangement joins TRBV2 to TRBJ1-1; D perhaps matches TRBD1 (5 bases). V dropped 6 bases and J dropped 4 bases, with 15 bases sitting between them. This CDR3 contains 14 residues. The germline CDR1 and CDR2 sequences are SNHLY and FYNNEI. The CDR3 protein is CASRTGRGSTEAFF. The CDR3 nucleotides are TGTGCCAGCAGGACGGGTAGGGGAAGCACTGAAGCTTTCTTT. The full variable domain, with the rest looked up from reference TRBV2 and TRBJ1-1, is EPEVTQTPSHQVTQMGQEVILRCVPISNHLYFYWYRQILGQKVEFLVSFYNNEISEKSEIFDDQFSVERPDGSNFTLKIRSTKLEDSAMYFCASRTGRGSTEAFFGQGTRLTVV.

This clone was counted a few times. This sequence joins TRBV29-1 and TRBJ2-3; D might be TRBD2 (6 bases). This CDR3 region has 14 residues. Trimming pared 4 bases from V and 0 bases from J, leaving 11 bases between. Germline CDR1 is SQVTM and CDR2 is ANQGSEA. The CDR3 here is CSVGSSASTDTQYF. CDR3 bases: TGCAGCGTTGGGTCTAGCGCTAGCACAGATACGCAGTATTTT.

This clone has a count of ten or more. The chain carries TRBV2 and TRBJ1-5, with 10 bases that match TRBD1. Germline CDR1 reads SNHLY; CDR2 reads FYNNEI. After removal of 2 bases from V and 6 bases from J, the junction contained 7 bases not matched to a gene. The CDR3 is 16 residues long. CDR3: CASSEIGTGDIQPQHF. The CDR3 nucleotides are TGTGCCAGCAGTGAAATCGGGACAGGGGACATTCAGCCCCAGCATTTT.

This chain links TRBV30 with TRBJ1-1, with D uncertain. This CDR3 contains 12 residues. V was clipped by 1 base and J by 2 bases, with 5 bases between them. Germline V CDR1 and CDR2: GTSNPN, SVGIG (reference sequence). CDR3 region: CAWSADNTEAFF. Here the CDR3 DNA reads TGTGCCTGGAGTGCAGATAACACTGAAGCTTTCTTT.

This clone has more than one count but fewer than ten. This rearrangement joins TRBV27 to TRBJ1-3, with a tentative D call TRBD1 (6 bases). Germline V CDR1 and CDR2: MNHEY, SMNVEV (reference sequence). The CDR3 is 15 residues long. V lost 5 bases, J lost 0 bases, and 11 bases lay in between. CDR3 loop: CASSVTGSSGNTIYF. CDR3 in DNA: TGTGCCAGCAGTGTCACAGGGAGCTCTGGAAACACCATATATTTT.

The chain recombines TRBV7-3 with TRBJ2-2; the D is unclear. The germline V gene has CDR1 SGHTA and CDR2 FQGTGA. The V end lost 5 bases, the J end lost 0 bases, and 13 bases lay between the germline ends. The CDR3 extends over 16 amino acids. CDR3 sequence: CASSKVGRPNTGELFF. The CDR3 nucleotides are TGTGCCAGCAGCAAAGTTGGACGGCCGAACACCGGGGAGCTGTTTTTT.

The CDR3 DNA follows: TGTGCCAGCACCCCGACAGGTGAAAGAAATGAAGCTTTCTTT. Translated, it gives CASTPTGERNEAFF. The chain combines TRBV25-1 with TRBJ1-1, with D possibly matching TRBD1 (6 bases). V was shortened by 7 bases and J by 7 bases, with 19 bases between the two germline ends. Germline V lookup: CDR1 MGHDK, CDR2 SYGVNS. The CDR3 contains 14 residues.

Note on this clone: This CDR3 is also generated by other DNA sequences in the sample. V gene TRBV30 combines with J gene TRBJ1-2, with D possibly matching TRBD1 (6 bases). The germline CDR1 and CDR2 sequences are GTSNPN and SVGIG (reference sequence). This CDR3 is built from 13 residues. V gave up 2 bases and J gave up 1 base, with 8 bases separating them. CDR3 DNA: TGTGCCTGGAGTCCGGACAGTAACTATGGCTACACCTTC. The encoded protein is CAWSPDSNYGYTF.

There are a few counts of this clone. This chain links TRBV29-1 with TRBJ1-2; D gene uncertain. Trimming stripped 2 bases from V and 8 bases from J, with 12 bases between. CDR3 length equals 12 residues. Germline lookup yields CDR1 SQVTM and CDR2 ANQGSEA. The CDR3 reads CSVERPPLGYTF. Written as DNA, the CDR3 is TGCAGCGTTGAAAGACCGCCCTTAGGCTACACCTTC.

Only a few counts were recorded for this clone. The J gene is TRBJ2-1, the V gene TRBV2; the match to TRBD2 covers 9 bases. CDR1 SNHLY and CDR2 FYNNEI come from the germline V gene. This CDR3 is built from 16 residues. J was trimmed by 9 bases and V by 1 base; bases with no gene match: 10. The DNA for the CDR3 is TGTGCCAGCAGTGAAGTTAGCGGGGGTTATTCCCCTGAGCAGTTCTTC. Translating gives CASSEVSGGYSPEQFF.

This clone was seen many times. This rearrangement joins TRBV2 to TRBJ2-2; the match to TRBD1 covers 8 bases. Trimming cost V 6 bases and J 4 bases; bases outside gene matches: 7. Looked up from germline, CDR1 is SNHLY and CDR2 is FYNNEI. This CDR3 is 15 amino acids long. This chain's CDR3 is CASREWTGPTGELFF. The CDR3 nucleotides are TGTGCCAGCAGAGAATGGACAGGGCCCACCGGGGAGCTGTTTTTT.

This sequence joins TRBV7-2 and TRBJ2-3; 8 bases line up with TRBD2. This CDR3 region has 17 residues. V was pared by 5 bases and J by 0 bases, with 10 bases of the junction left unmatched. CDR1 is SGHTA and CDR2 is FQGNSA in the germline V gene. The CDR3: CASSHLAGVSSTDTQYF. CDR3 DNA: TGTGCCAGCAGCCACCTAGCGGGCGTTTCTAGCACAGATACGCAGTATTTT.

The gene calls are TRBV6-5 and TRBJ2-6; 9 bases fit TRBD2. Germline loops: CDR1 MNHEY, CDR2 SVGAGI. The CDR3 has 15 residues. Unmatched junction bases numbered 2, after V lost 7 bases and J lost 1 base. This CDR3 reads CASKRGASGANVLTF. As DNA, the CDR3 is TGTGCCAGCAAGCGGGGGGCATCTGGGGCCAACGTCCTGACTTTC.

The table lists this clone with a few counts. The rearrangement links TRBV7-2 to TRBJ2-7, with 12 bases fitting TRBD2. The V and J ends lost 3 bases and 6 bases, in that order; junction bases with no gene match: 12. The CDR3 is 17 residues long. CDR1 and CDR2 (germline): SGHTA, FQGNSA. This CDR3 reads CASSFGDLAGGPREQYF. The CDR3 DNA is TGTGCCAGCAGCTTTGGTGACCTAGCGGGGGGGCCCCGCGAGCAGTACTTC.

This chain connects TRBV30 to TRBJ1-1; D gene uncertain. CDR3 length equals 14 residues. Per the germline V gene, CDR1 is GTSNPN and CDR2 is SVGIG (reference sequence). V lost 3 bases and J 1 base, leaving 12 bases between the germline ends. Here the CDR3 DNA reads TGTGCCTGGAGCGCCGGACCGGAGAACACTGAAGCTTTCTTT. This sequence encodes CAWSAGPENTEAFF.

The V and J genes are TRBV4-3 and TRBJ2-4; 7 bases line up with TRBD2. The CDR3 spans 19 residues. Trimming at V came to 4 bases and at J to 0 bases, leaving 15 bases not matched to a gene. Germline V gene lookup returns CDR1 LGHNA and CDR2 YSLEER. This chain's CDR3 is CASSPSGRGRFLAKNIQYF. DNA of the CDR3: TGCGCCAGCAGCCCCTCTGGGCGGGGGAGATTCCTAGCCAAAAACATTCAGTACTTC.

This rearrangement joins TRBV30 to TRBJ1-2, with D hard to call. V lost 4 bases to trimming and J lost 3 bases, with 12 bases between them. The germline V gene encodes CDR1 GTSNPN and CDR2 SVGIG (reference sequence). The CDR3 runs 13 residues. The DNA for the CDR3 is TGTGCCTGGAATATGGACCACGACTATGGCTACACCTTC. Translating gives CAWNMDHDYGYTF.

This chain joins TRBV30 and TRBJ1-1; D remains ambiguous. V was trimmed by 7 bases and J by 0 bases, leaving 6 bases between them. CDR3 length: 11 amino acids. The germline gives CDR1 GTSNPN, CDR2 SVGIG (reference sequence). The CDR3 spells CASQMNTEAFF. As DNA, the CDR3 is TGTGCCTCTCAGATGAACACTGAAGCTTTCTTT.

The J gene is TRBJ2-5, the V gene TRBV4-3; D perhaps matches TRBD2 (5 bases). CDR3 length: 13 residues. The germline V gene encodes CDR1 LGHNA and CDR2 YSLEER. V shed 0 bases and J shed 7 bases, with 9 bases lying between them. The DNA of the CDR3 is TGCGCCAGCAGCCAAGAGGGCGCGGGGACCCAGTACTTC. The encoded protein is CASSQEGAGTQYF.

The chain recombines TRBV2 with TRBJ2-7; 7 nucleotides line up with TRBD2. Per the germline V gene, CDR1 is SNHLY and CDR2 is FYNNEI. The length of the CDR3 is 11 residues. The J segment lost 9 bases and the V segment lost 4 bases, leaving 3 bases of the junction unmatched. CDR3 amino acids: CASSVGGRQYF. In DNA, the CDR3 is TGTGCCAGCAGTGTAGGCGGGAGGCAGTACTTC.

The chain carries TRBV29-1 and TRBJ1-4; D ambiguous. The CDR3 runs 17 residues. V was shortened by 5 bases and J by 1 base, with 20 bases between the two germline ends. Germline CDR1 is SQVTM and CDR2 is ANQGSEA. The chain's CDR3 is CSVLSPPSSGTNEKLFF. The CDR3 region has the DNA TGCAGCGTTCTGTCTCCCCCCTCGAGCGGAACTAATGAAAAACTGTTTTTT.

This clone was picked up many times. This chain links TRBV6-5 with TRBJ2-6, with unresolved D. Trimming cost V 5 bases and J 0 bases, with 5 bases left between them. This CDR3 is 14 amino acids long. CDR1 is MNHEY and CDR2 is SVGAGI in the germline V gene. The CDR3 spells CASSPFSGANVLTF. CDR3 DNA: TGTGCCAGCAGTCCCTTCTCTGGGGCCAACGTCCTGACTTTC.

This chain connects TRBV30 to TRBJ1-2; the D is unclear. The V end lost 3 bases, the J end lost 3 bases, and 17 bases lay between the germline ends. Germline-derived CDR1 and CDR2 are GTSNPN and SVGIG (reference sequence). The CDR3 consists of 15 residues. The CDR3 region is CAWSELRRSDYGYTF. CDR3 DNA sequence: TGTGCCTGGAGCGAACTTCGCAGGTCGGACTATGGCTACACCTTC.

The V and J genes are TRBV30 and TRBJ2-2; TRBD1 matches 7 bases. Unmatched junction bases numbered 7, after V lost 4 bases and J lost 5 bases. The germline gives CDR1 GTSNPN, CDR2 SVGIG (reference sequence). The CDR3 totals 14 residues. The CDR3 here is CAWTRQGTTGELFF. CDR3 in DNA: TGTGCCTGGACTCGACAGGGTACTACCGGGGAGCTGTTTTTT. Full variable domain (rest looked up from reference TRBV30 and TRBJ2-2): SQTIHQWPATLVQPVGSPLSLECTVEGTSNPNLYWYRQAAGRGLQLLFYSVGIGQISSEVPQNLSASRPQDRQFILSSKKLLLSDSGFYLCAWTRQGTTGELFFGEGSRLTVL.

The J gene is TRBJ1-6, the V gene TRBV27; TRBD1 aligns across 8 bases. The CDR3 spans 14 residues. CDR1 is MNHEY, CDR2 SMNVEV, per germline (reference sequence). Germline trimming cut 3 bases from V and 10 bases from J; bases unmatched to any gene: 5. CDR3 loop: CASSFSGGGSPLHF. In nucleotides, the CDR3 is TGTGCCAGCAGTTTTTCAGGGGGCGGGTCACCCCTCCACTTT.